Listed here are 16 T cell receptor beta chains from one sample, sequenced in a study of cytomegalovirus exposure and HLA in healthy donors (dated by TCRdb to the late 2010s). The library was produced with the immunoSEQ multiplex PCR assay. A mixture of 60 forward primers for TCR Vbeta segments and 13 reverse primers for TCR Jbeta segments was used in the multiplex PCR. Here the immuneACCESS table is served through TCRdb, limited to in-frame sequences with V and J called. Missing clones are a known gap in these copies; in checked studies unresolved V genes cover under half, and the rest lacks a known reason. This sample gives about 160,000 clones in total; approximately 70% of them show up just once. The top ten constitute roughly 6.6% of the sample. Specimen: PBMCs. All receptors derive from a man aged 40-49 years in good health and CMV-seropositive.

J is TRBJ2-7 and V is TRBV2, with D perhaps matching TRBD2 (6 bases). The CDR3 runs to 13 residues. Between the trimmed V and J ends, which lost 8 bases and 3 bases, there was a span of 14 bases. Germline V gives CDR1 SNHLY, CDR2 FYNNEI. This CDR3 reads CASARTGDYEQYF. CDR3 bases: TGTGCCAGCGCTAGGACGGGGGACTACGAGCAGTACTTC.

J is TRBJ2-3 and V is TRBV2; D is perhaps TRBD1 (7 bases). The V gene's germline CDR1 is SNHLY and CDR2 FYNNEI. The CDR3 contains 16 residues. Trimming took 7 bases from V and 3 from J, leaving 20 bases between them. The CDR3 DNA follows: TGTGCCAGCACCAAGACCTCGACAGGGAGGACAGATACGCAGTATTTT. This codes for CASTKTSTGRTDTQYF.

The sample holds a few counts of this clone. The chain has TRBV18 and TRBJ1-3; D gene unclear. Germline V gives CDR1 KGHSH, CDR2 LQKENI. The ends were cut back, 3 bases at V and 8 bases at J, with 20 bases in the middle. This CDR3 comprises 16 residues. The CDR3 protein is CASSPLDRGKEDTIYF. The CDR3 bases are TGTGCCAGCTCACCCTTGGACCGGGGAAAGGAAGACACCATATATTTT. Full variable domain (outside the CDR3, taken from reference TRBV18 and TRBJ1-3): NAGVMQNPRHLVRRRGQEARLRCSPMKGHSHVYWYRQLPEEGLKFMVYLQKENIIDESGMPKERFSAEFPKEGPSILRIQQVVRGDSAAYFCASSPLDRGKEDTIYFGEGSWLTVV.

The CDR3 is CARAENRVGETQYF. The CDR3 nucleotides read TGTGCCAGGGCTGAAAACAGGGTTGGGGAGACCCAGTACTTC. J is TRBJ2-5 and V is TRBV2, with D tentatively TRBD1 (6 bases). CDR1 is SNHLY, CDR2 FYNNEI, per germline. Trimming took 9 bases from V and 5 from J, leaving 19 bases between them. CDR3 length equals 14 residues.

On this clone: Other DNA sequences from this sample encode an identical CDR3 as well. V gene TRBV2 combines with J gene TRBJ2-3; 9 nucleotides align to TRBD2. V trimming: 8 bases; J trimming: 2 bases; junction bases outside the gene matches: 8. CDR3 length equals 15 residues. Germline assignment: CDR1 SNHLY and CDR2 FYNNEI. In DNA form, the CDR3 reads TGTGCCAGCCGGGCTAGCGGGGCGCCCACAGATACGCAGTATTTT. Its protein product is CASRASGAPTDTQYF.

The rearrangement joins TRBV4-3 to TRBJ2-1, with 8 bases identical to TRBD1. With V trimmed by 4 bases and J by 1 base, 9 bases remained unmatched. Per germline, CDR1 LGHNA and CDR2 YSLEER. The CDR3 consists of 17 residues. The CDR3 nucleotides are TGCGCCAGCAGCCCGCGGACAGGGCATATATCCTACAATGAGCAGTTCTTC. It translates to CASSPRTGHISYNEQFF.

This clone was observed a few times. The chain employs TRBV5-6 and TRBJ2-2; possibly TRBD1 for D (6 bases). Germline assignment: CDR1 SGHDT and CDR2 YYEEEE. The CDR3 length is 12 residues. Trimming cost V 5 bases and J 6 bases, with 8 bases left between them. In nucleotides, the CDR3 is TGTGCCAGCAGTGAGGGGGCCGGGGAGCTGTTTTTT. As protein: CASSEGAGELFF.

CDR3 coding DNA: TGTGCCAGCAGCGGCATACAGACCCCCGTCCTGACTTTC. Residues: CASSGIQTPVLTF. The genes are TRBV7-2 and TRBJ2-6; D not resolved. CDR1 and CDR2 (germline): SGHTA, FQGNSA. With 5 bases removed from V and 12 bases from J, the gap between germline ends came to 14 bases. The CDR3 has 13 amino acids.

In its sample, this clone was seen a few times. J is TRBJ2-7 and V is TRBV9; D is ambiguous. The V gene lost 2 bases and the J gene lost 3 bases, with 12 bases spanning the gap. This CDR3 has 14 residues. CDR1 and CDR2 from the germline V gene are SGDLS and YYNGEE. The CDR3 here is CASSVGASGYEQYF. In DNA form, the CDR3 reads TGTGCCAGCAGCGTGGGTGCATCGGGCTACGAGCAGTACTTC.

In this sample, this clone turned up many times. The chain recombines TRBV15 with TRBJ2-7, with 8 bases matching TRBD2. The CDR3 covers 16 residues. Germline lookup yields CDR1 LNHNV and CDR2 YYDKDF (reference sequence). Trimming cost V 0 bases and J 4 bases; bases outside gene matches: 8. The CDR3: CATSRDLIAGQYEQYF. The CDR3 DNA reads TGTGCCACCAGCAGAGATCTGATAGCGGGGCAATACGAGCAGTACTTC.

The V and J genes are TRBV5-4 and TRBJ1-4; tentative D call: TRBD1 (5 bases). The CDR3 runs to 14 residues. In germline, CDR1 is SGHNT, CDR2 YYREEE (reference sequence). V gave up 4 bases and J gave up 8 bases, with 15 bases separating them. This CDR3 is CASSPGQEVEKLFF. The CDR3 nucleotides read TGTGCCAGCAGCCCCGGACAAGAAGTAGAAAAACTGTTTTTT.

The table lists this clone with a count of one. The V and J genes are TRBV18 and TRBJ1-1, with 9 positions matching TRBD1. The CDR3 has 14 amino acids. Germline trimming cut 3 bases from V and 4 bases from J; bases unmatched to any gene: 3. Germline CDR1 and CDR2: KGHSH and LQKENI. The CDR3 region has the DNA TGTGCCAGCTCACCGGGACAGGGTGCCACTGAAGCTTTCTTT. Protein product: CASSPGQGATEAFF.

This clone has just a few counts. This chain joins TRBV7-2 and TRBJ1-5; D might be TRBD1 (5 bases). Trimming cost V 3 bases and J 5 bases, with 11 bases left between them. CDR3 size: 14 residues. CDR1 SGHTA and CDR2 FQGNSA come from the germline V gene. CDR3 protein: CASSFFREDQPQHF. The DNA of the CDR3 is TGTGCCAGCAGCTTTTTCAGGGAGGATCAGCCCCAGCATTTT.

This chain joins TRBV20-1 and TRBJ1-2, with TRBD1 as a possible D gene (5 bases). V lost 6 bases, J lost 3 bases, and 8 bases lay in between. CDR1 and CDR2 (germline): DFQATT, SNEGSKA (reference sequence). The CDR3 runs 11 residues. The CDR3 nucleotides read TGCAGTGCCGGGGGAGACTATGGCTACACCTTC. Translating gives CSAGGDYGYTF.

This clone was seen a handful of times. The rearrangement uses TRBV7-9 and TRBJ2-1, with 7 bases fitting TRBD2. The J segment lost 0 bases and the V segment lost 4 bases, leaving 6 bases of the junction unmatched. Germline CDR1 reads SEHNR; CDR2 reads FQNEAQ (reference sequence). This CDR3 region has 16 residues. The CDR3 sequence: CASSSTSARSYNEQFF. The CDR3 coding sequence is TGTGCCAGCAGCTCTACTAGCGCCCGCTCCTACAATGAGCAGTTCTTC. Drawing the rest from reference TRBV7-9 and TRBJ2-1, the complete variable domain is DTGVSQNPRHKITKRGQNVTFRCDPISEHNRLYWYRQTLGQGPEFLTYFQNEAQLEKSRLLSDRFSAERPKGSFSTLEIQRTEQGDSAMYLCASSSTSARSYNEQFFGPGTRLTVL.

This clone was counted a few times. The V call is TRBV7-2, the J call TRBJ2-5; 8 bases align to TRBD2. CDR1 and CDR2 from the germline V gene are SGHTA and FQGNSA. J gave up 4 bases and V 6 bases, and 7 bases lay outside the gene matches. The CDR3 extends over 14 amino acids. CDR3 protein: CASSPGGKRETQYF. In DNA form, the CDR3 reads TGTGCCAGCAGTCCGGGGGGGAAAAGAGAGACCCAGTACTTC.